Listed here is a single TCR beta chain. A read error may account for a junction end that differs from germline. This PCR relied on a set of 60 Vbeta primers and 13 Jbeta primers. The repertoire was sequenced with immunoSEQ multiplex PCR; TCRdb's copy has only in-frame clones and lacks some. The listing records 55,000 to 85,000 clones. This sample was included in a study of cytomegalovirus exposure and HLA in healthy donors. The germline CDR1 and CDR2 sequences are SSHAT and FNYEAQ (reference sequence). The CDR3 covers 14 residues. Material: PBMCs. V and J are TRBV7-7 and TRBJ2-2; TRBD2 matches at 10 bases. The clonotype was recovered from a female donor in good health and CMV-seropositive. The CDR3 region has the DNA TGTGCTAGCAGCTGGACTAGCGGCACCGGGGAGCTGTTTTTT. Protein sequence: CASSWTSGTGELFF.